This entry lists 11 T cell receptor beta chains sequenced from one sample in a study of blood T cell repertoires in COVID-19. Clones were sequenced by immunoSEQ multiplex PCR, and TCRdb holds only the in-frame ones, with some missing. The data hold 140,000 to 150,000 clones, with around 89% observed a single time. Sequencing input: peripheral blood. The origin of the receptors is a man in his sixties with active or convalescent COVID-19.

The chain links TRBV6-2 or TRBV6-3 to TRBJ1-1; 7 nucleotides match TRBD1. This CDR3 comprises 16 residues. Per the germline V gene, CDR1 is MNHEY and CDR2 is SVGEGT. Trimming at V came to 6 bases and at J to 5 bases, leaving 15 bases not matched to a gene. CDR3 sequence (DNA): TGTGCCAGCAGCCGCCAGCATGACAGGGTTGGGACTGAAGCTTTCTTT. Its translation: CASSRQHDRVGTEAFF.

V usage is TRBV2 and J usage is TRBJ1-1; D ambiguous. Germline CDR1 is SNHLY and CDR2 is FYNNEI. CDR3 length equals 13 residues. Trimming cost V 7 bases and J 1 base, with 10 bases left between them. CDR3 bases: TGTGCCAGCACCCCGCTGGCGAACACTGAAGCTTTCTTT. Its translation: CASTPLANTEAFF.

V and J are TRBV2 and TRBJ1-3; D gene unclear. CDR1 is SNHLY, CDR2 FYNNEI, per germline. Between the trimmed V and J ends, which lost 4 bases and 4 bases, there was a span of 2 bases. The CDR3 is 11 residues long. CDR3 DNA sequence: TGTGCCAGCAGTGCAGGAAACACCATATATTTT. Translated, it gives CASSAGNTIYF.

The V and J genes are TRBV2 and TRBJ2-5; D is unresolved. Germline CDR1 reads SNHLY; CDR2 reads FYNNEI. The length of the CDR3 is 11 residues. The V end was cut by 7 bases, the J end by 4 bases, with 7 bases between. CDR3 protein: CASTGGETQYF. The CDR3 DNA reads TGTGCCAGCACCGGCGGAGAGACCCAGTACTTC.

The CDR3 region has the DNA TGTGCCAGCAGCCCACCCGGAGGGACGGCCTTATTGTCCCAGTACTTC. Protein sequence: CASSPPGGTALLSQYF. This chain uses TRBV7-9 with TRBJ2-5, with D possibly matching TRBD2 (6 bases). Trimming cost V 5 bases and J 9 bases, with 25 bases left between them. Per the germline V gene, CDR1 is SEHNR and CDR2 is FQNEAQ (reference sequence). The CDR3 has 16 amino acids.

V usage is TRBV28 and J usage is TRBJ1-5, with 8 bases aligning to TRBD1. CDR1 is MDHEN and CDR2 is SYDVKM in the germline V gene. This CDR3 contains 14 residues. Unmatched junction bases numbered 10, after V lost 10 bases and J lost 5 bases. CDR3 sequence reads: CATTRSGGYQPQHF. DNA of the CDR3: TGTGCCACCACTAGGTCAGGGGGCTATCAGCCCCAGCATTTT.

This rearrangement joins TRBV6-2 or TRBV6-3 to TRBJ2-2; 7 bases match TRBD1. This CDR3 has 13 residues. The junction had 0 bases not matched to a gene; V was cut back by 2 bases and J by 6 bases. CDR1 and CDR2 from the germline V gene are MNHEY and SVGEGT. This chain's CDR3 is CASSYQGAGELFF. The CDR3 DNA is TGTGCCAGCAGTTACCAGGGGGCCGGGGAGCTGTTTTTT.

This chain links TRBV19 with TRBJ2-3; tentatively, D is TRBD2 (6 bases). Trimming took 6 bases from V and 6 from J, leaving 13 bases between them. Germline V gene data show CDR1 as LNHDA and CDR2 as SQIVND (reference sequence). The CDR3 runs 13 residues. The CDR3 here is CASSGDRGDTQYF. The DNA of the CDR3 is TGTGCCAGTAGCGGGGACCGGGGGGATACGCAGTATTTT.

V usage is TRBV19 and J usage is TRBJ2-1, with TRBD2 identical over 8 bases. The CDR3 covers 16 residues. CDR1 is LNHDA, CDR2 SQIVND, per germline (reference sequence). Unmatched junction bases numbered 6, after V lost 4 bases and J lost 1 base. The CDR3: CASSTKREPSYNEQFF. The CDR3 DNA reads as TGTGCCAGTAGTACCAAGCGGGAGCCTTCCTACAATGAGCAGTTCTTC.

The chain links TRBV9 to TRBJ1-2; D gene uncertain. CDR1 and CDR2 from the germline V gene are SGDLS and YYNGEE. The CDR3 is 13 amino acids. The V end was cut by 0 bases, the J end by 8 bases, with 11 bases between. The CDR3 sequence is CASSVGFLRGYTF. The CDR3 DNA sequence: TGTGCCAGCAGCGTAGGGTTCCTGCGAGGCTACACCTTC.

This clone was detected only once. The rearrangement links TRBV5-1 to TRBJ2-5, with 8 bases identical to TRBD1. The germline gives CDR1 SGHRS, CDR2 YFSETQ. The CDR3 sequence is 14 residues long. V lost 5 bases to trimming and J lost 5 bases; unmatched junction nucleotides: 8. The CDR3 DNA follows: TGCGCCAGCAGGCAGGGGGCCTCAGGGGAGACCCAGTACTTC. Protein sequence: CASRQGASGETQYF. The entire variable domain, with the rest obtained from reference TRBV5-1 and TRBJ2-5, is as follows: KAGVTQTPRYLIKTRGQQVTLSCSPISGHRSVSWYQQTPGQGLQFLFEYFSETQRNKGNFPGRFSGRQFSNSRSEMNVSTLELGDSALYLCASRQGASGETQYFGPGTRLLVL.